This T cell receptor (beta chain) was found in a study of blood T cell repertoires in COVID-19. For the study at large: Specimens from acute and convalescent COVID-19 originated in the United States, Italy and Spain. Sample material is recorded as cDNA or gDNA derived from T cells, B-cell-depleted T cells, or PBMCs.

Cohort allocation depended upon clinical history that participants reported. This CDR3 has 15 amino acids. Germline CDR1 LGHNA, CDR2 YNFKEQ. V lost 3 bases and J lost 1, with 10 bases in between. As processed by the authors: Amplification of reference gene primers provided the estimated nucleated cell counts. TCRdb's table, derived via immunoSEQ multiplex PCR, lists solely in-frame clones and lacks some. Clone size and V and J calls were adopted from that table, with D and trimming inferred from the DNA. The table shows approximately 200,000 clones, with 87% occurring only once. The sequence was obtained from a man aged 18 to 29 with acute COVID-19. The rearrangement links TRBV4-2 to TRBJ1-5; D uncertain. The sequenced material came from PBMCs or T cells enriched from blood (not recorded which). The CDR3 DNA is TGTGCCAGCAGCCAGCAACACAGCAGCAATCAGCCCCAGCATTTT. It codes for CASSQQHSSNQPQHF.